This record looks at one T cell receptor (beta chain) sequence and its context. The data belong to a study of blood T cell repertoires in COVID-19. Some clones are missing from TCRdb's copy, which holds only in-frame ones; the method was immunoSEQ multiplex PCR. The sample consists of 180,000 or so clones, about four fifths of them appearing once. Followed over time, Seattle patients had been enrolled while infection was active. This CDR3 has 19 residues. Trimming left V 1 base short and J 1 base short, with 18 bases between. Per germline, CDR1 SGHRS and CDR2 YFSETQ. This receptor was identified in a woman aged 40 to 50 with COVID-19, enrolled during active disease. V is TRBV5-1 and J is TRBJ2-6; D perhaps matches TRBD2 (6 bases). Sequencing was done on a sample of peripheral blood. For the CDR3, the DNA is TGCGCCAGCAGCTTGTTTGGGACGGTGGGGAGGTCTGGGGCCAACGTCCTGACTTTC. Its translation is CASSLFGTVGRSGANVLTF.